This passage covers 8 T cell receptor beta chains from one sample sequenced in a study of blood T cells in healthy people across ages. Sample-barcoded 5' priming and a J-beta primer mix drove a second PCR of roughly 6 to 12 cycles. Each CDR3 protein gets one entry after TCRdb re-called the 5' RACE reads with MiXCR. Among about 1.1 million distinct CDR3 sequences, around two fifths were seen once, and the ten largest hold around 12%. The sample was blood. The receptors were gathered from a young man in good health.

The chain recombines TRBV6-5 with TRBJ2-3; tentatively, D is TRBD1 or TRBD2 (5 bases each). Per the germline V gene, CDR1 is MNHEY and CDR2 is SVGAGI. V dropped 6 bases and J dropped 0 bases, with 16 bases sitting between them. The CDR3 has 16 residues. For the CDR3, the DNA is TGTGCCAGCAGCCCGACGTCAGGGAGTAGCACAGATACGCAGTATTTT. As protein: CASSPTSGSSTDTQYF.

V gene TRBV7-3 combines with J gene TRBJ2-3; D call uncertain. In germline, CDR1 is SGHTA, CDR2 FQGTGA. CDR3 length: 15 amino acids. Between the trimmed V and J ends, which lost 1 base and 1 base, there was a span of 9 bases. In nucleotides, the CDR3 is TGTGCCAGCAGCTTAAACCCGACGGGCACAGATACGCAGTATTTT. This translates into CASSLNPTGTDTQYF.

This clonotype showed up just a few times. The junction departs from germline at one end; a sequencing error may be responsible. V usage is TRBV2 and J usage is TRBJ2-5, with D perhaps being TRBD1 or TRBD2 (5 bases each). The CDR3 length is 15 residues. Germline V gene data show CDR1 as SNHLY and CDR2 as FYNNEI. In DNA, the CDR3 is TGTGCCAGCAGTGAAACGAGGGACCACCAAGGGACCCAGTACTTC. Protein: CASSETRDHQGTQYF.

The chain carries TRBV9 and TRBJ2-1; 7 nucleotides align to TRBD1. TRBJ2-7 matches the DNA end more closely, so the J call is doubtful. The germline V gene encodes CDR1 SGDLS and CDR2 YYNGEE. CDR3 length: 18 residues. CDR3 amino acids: CASSAFITGAGSYNEQYF. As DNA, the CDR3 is TGTGCCAGCAGCGCATTCATTACAGGGGCAGGCTCCTACAATGAGCAGTACTTC.

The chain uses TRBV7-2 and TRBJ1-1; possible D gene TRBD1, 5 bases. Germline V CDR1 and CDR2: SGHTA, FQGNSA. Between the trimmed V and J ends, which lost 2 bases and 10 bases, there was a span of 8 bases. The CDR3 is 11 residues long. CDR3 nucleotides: TGTGCCAGCAGCTTAATGGGGGGAGCTTTCTTT. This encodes CASSLMGGAFF.

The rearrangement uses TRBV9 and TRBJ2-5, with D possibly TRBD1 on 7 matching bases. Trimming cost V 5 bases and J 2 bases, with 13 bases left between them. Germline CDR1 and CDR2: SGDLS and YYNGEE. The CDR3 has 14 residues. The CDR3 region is CASSDRDLQETQYF. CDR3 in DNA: TGTGCCAGCAGTGACAGGGACTTACAAGAGACCCAGTACTTC.

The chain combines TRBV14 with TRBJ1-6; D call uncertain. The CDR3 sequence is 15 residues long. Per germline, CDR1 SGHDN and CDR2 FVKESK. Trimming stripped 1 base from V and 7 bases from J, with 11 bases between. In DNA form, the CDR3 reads TGTGCCAGCAGCCAAGGACACCCTTGGAATTCACCCCTCCACTTT. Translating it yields CASSQGHPWNSPLHF. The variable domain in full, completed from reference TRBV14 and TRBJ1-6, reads EAGVTQFPSHSVIEKGQTVTLRCDPISGHDNLYWYRRVMGKEIKFLLHFVKESKQDESGMPNNRFLAERTGGTYSTLKVQPAELEDSGVYFCASSQGHPWNSPLHFGNGTRLTVT.

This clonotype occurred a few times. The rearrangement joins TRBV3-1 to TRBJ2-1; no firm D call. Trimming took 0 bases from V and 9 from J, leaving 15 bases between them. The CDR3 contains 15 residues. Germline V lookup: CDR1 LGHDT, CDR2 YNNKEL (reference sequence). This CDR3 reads CASSQEILLRSEQFF. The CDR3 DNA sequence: TGTGCCAGCAGCCAAGAGATCCTGTTGAGGAGTGAGCAGTTCTTC.